These 2 T cell receptor beta chains originate from one sample sequenced in a study of T cell responses to AZD1222 COVID-19 vaccine (dated by TCRdb to the early 2020s). This sample's time point label indicates: baseline before first vaccination. Library preparation was by the immunoSEQ multiplex PCR assay. Sourced from immuneACCESS, this table was stored by TCRdb with only in-frame sequences that have V and J called. A share of the clones is absent; for the studies checked, an unresolved V gene accounts for under half, and the remainder has no known explanation. The sample data list about 120,000 clones, and around 86% of these were observed just once. The ten largest clones represent roughly 1.1% of the sample. Sequenced here: peripheral blood, sampled on day 0 of AZD1222 vaccination. The receptors here all came from an adult in good health.

Remarks on this clone: Within the sample, other DNA sequences also encode this same CDR3. This chain links TRBV7-9 with TRBJ2-7; unclear D gene. The CDR3 sequence is 13 residues long. Trimming left V 3 bases short and J 1 base short, with 7 bases between. Germline V gene data show CDR1 as SEHNR and CDR2 as FQNEAQ (reference sequence). The CDR3 sequence is CASSFGQSYEQYF. The CDR3 DNA reads as TGTGCCAGCAGCTTTGGCCAGTCCTACGAGCAGTACTTC.

The chain couples TRBV18 to TRBJ2-7, with TRBD2 matching over 13 bases. The germline V gene encodes CDR1 KGHSH and CDR2 LQKENI. This CDR3 is 18 amino acids long. After removal of 1 base from V and 3 bases from J, the junction contained 9 bases not matched to a gene. CDR3 region: CASSPRNMRTSGGYEQYF. In DNA form, the CDR3 reads TGTGCCAGCTCACCACGGAACATGCGGACTAGCGGGGGCTACGAGCAGTACTTC. Full variable domain (remainder filled in from reference TRBV18 and TRBJ2-7): NAGVMQNPRHLVRRRGQEARLRCSPMKGHSHVYWYRQLPEEGLKFMVYLQKENIIDESGMPKERFSAEFPKEGPSILRIQQVVRGDSAAYFCASSPRNMRTSGGYEQYFGPGTRLTVT.